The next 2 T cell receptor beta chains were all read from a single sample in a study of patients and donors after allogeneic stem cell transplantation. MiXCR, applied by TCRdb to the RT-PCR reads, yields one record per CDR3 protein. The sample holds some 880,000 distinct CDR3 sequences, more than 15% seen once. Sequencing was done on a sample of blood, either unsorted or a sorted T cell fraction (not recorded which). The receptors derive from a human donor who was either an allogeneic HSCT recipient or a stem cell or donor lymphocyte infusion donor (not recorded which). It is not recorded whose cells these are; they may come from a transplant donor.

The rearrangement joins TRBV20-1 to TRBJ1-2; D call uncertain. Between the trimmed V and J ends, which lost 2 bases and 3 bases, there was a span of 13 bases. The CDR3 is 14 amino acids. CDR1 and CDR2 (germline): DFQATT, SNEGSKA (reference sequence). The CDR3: CSARPQGRDYGYTF. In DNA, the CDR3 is TGCAGTGCTAGACCTCAAGGGAGGGACTATGGCTACACCTTC.

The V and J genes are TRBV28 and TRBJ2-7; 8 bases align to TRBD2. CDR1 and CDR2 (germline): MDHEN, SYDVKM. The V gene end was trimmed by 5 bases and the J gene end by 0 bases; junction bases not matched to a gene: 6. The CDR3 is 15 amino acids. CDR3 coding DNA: TGTGCCAGCAGTCCCCCGGGAGGGAGCTCCTACGAGCAGTACTTC. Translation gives CASSPPGGSSYEQYF. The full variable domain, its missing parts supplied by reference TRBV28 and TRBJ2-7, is DVKVTQSSRYLVKRTGEKVFLECVQDMDHENMFWYRQDPGLGLRLIYFSYDVKMKEKGDIPEGYSVSREKKERFSLILESASTNQTSMYLCASSPPGGSSYEQYFGPGTRLTVT.